The 17 T cell receptor beta chains below all came from one sample that was sequenced in a study of T cells in Graves' hyperthyroidism and ophthalmopathy. RNA transcripts gave rise to amplified TCR beta CDR3 regions. Using the HTBI primer set, a first-round RT-PCR was run on the TCR CDR3. TCRdb re-derived calls from the multiplex PCR reads in MiXCR, one entry per CDR3 protein. The sample holds a few hundred thousand distinct CDR3 sequences, roughly 13% seen once. Sequences were obtained from blood. The receptor set was obtained from a middle-aged woman with Graves' ophthalmopathy.

In its sample, this clonotype was seen a few times. The chain has TRBV20-1 and TRBJ2-2; 8 bases agree with TRBD1. The CDR3 sequence is 16 residues long. Trimming removed 3 bases from V and 5 bases from J; junction bases left unmatched: 11. The germline V gene encodes CDR1 DFQATT and CDR2 SNEGSKA (reference sequence). In nucleotides, the CDR3 is TGCAGTGCTAGGCCCAGGACAGGGTCAGGGACCGGGGAGCTGTTTTTT. This sequence encodes CSARPRTGSGTGELFF.

The genes are TRBV15 and TRBJ2-3, with 9 bases matching TRBD2. CDR3 length: 13 amino acids. From germline, CDR1 is LNHNV and CDR2 YYDKDF (reference sequence). J lost 6 bases, V lost 9 bases, and 7 bases had no gene match. The CDR3 here is CATAGGPMDTQYF. CDR3 sequence (DNA): TGTGCCACGGCGGGGGGGCCGATGGATACGCAGTATTTT.

The chain couples TRBV19 to TRBJ1-5, with no clear D. V gave up 6 bases and J gave up 6 bases, with 21 bases separating them. The CDR3 is 16 residues long. The germline CDR1 and CDR2 sequences are LNHDA and SQIVND (reference sequence). The CDR3 here is CASRRRFMGEAQPQHF. DNA for the CDR3: TGTGCCAGTAGAAGAAGATTTATGGGAGAAGCTCAGCCCCAGCATTTT.

There are a few counts of this clonotype. J is TRBJ1-5 and V is TRBV20-1; D gene unclear. The CDR3 has 15 residues. Trimming stripped 5 bases from V and 2 bases from J, with 16 bases between. Germline CDR1 DFQATT, CDR2 SNEGSKA (reference sequence). CDR3 amino acids: CSALTSSAGNQPQHF. CDR3 in DNA: TGCAGTGCTTTAACTTCTTCTGCTGGCAATCAGCCCCAGCATTTT.

This clonotype was counted between two and nine times. The chain combines TRBV18 with TRBJ2-7; 9 bases fit TRBD1. The length of the CDR3 is 14 residues. Germline V gene data show CDR1 as KGHSH and CDR2 as LQKENI. The V and J ends lost 3 bases and 5 bases, in that order; junction bases with no gene match: 5. The CDR3 here is CASSPGTGRDEQYF. The DNA for the CDR3 is TGTGCCAGCTCACCCGGGACAGGGAGGGACGAGCAGTACTTC.

This clonotype was found many times. This sequence joins TRBV2 and TRBJ2-3, with D possibly being TRBD2 (6 bases). The V end was cut by 6 bases, the J end by 1 base, with 11 bases between. Germline loops: CDR1 SNHLY, CDR2 FYNNEI. This CDR3 contains 14 residues. This CDR3 is CASRLAVRTDTQYF. CDR3 coding DNA: TGTGCCAGCAGATTAGCGGTACGCACAGATACGCAGTATTTT.

This clonotype was observed at least ten times. The rearrangement joins TRBV3-1 to TRBJ1-1; no clear D. The CDR3 spans 14 residues. Trimming took 4 bases from V and 8 from J, leaving 17 bases between them. Germline CDR1 LGHDT, CDR2 YNNKEL (reference sequence). CDR3 bases: TGTGCCAGCAGCCTAACCCTGACCAAGACGGAAGCTTTCTTT. Amino acids: CASSLTLTKTEAFF.

This clonotype was seen repeatedly, ten times or more. This sequence joins TRBV24-1 and TRBJ2-1; 12 bases align to TRBD1. Germline CDR1 is KGHDR and CDR2 is SFDVKD. The CDR3 is 16 amino acids. The V and J ends lost 4 bases and 5 bases, in that order; junction bases with no gene match: 5. Written as DNA, the CDR3 is TGTGCCACCAGTGACCCCGGGACAGGGGGCCACAATGAGCAGTTCTTC. It encodes CATSDPGTGGHNEQFF.

This clonotype was recorded at least ten times. The chain is built from TRBV6-2 or TRBV6-3 and TRBJ2-2; 7 positions match TRBD1. Germline CDR1 reads MNHEY; CDR2 reads SVGEGT. The CDR3 consists of 15 residues. Germline trimming cut 5 bases from V and 5 bases from J; bases unmatched to any gene: 8. CDR3 nucleotide sequence: TGTGCCAGCAGTCCCCCGACAGGGCGGACCGGGGAGCTGTTTTTT. This translates into CASSPPTGRTGELFF.

This clonotype was seen ten or more times. Sequence at one end of the junction differs from germline and may be a read error. The chain has TRBV6-1 and TRBJ1-1; 7 nucleotides align to TRBD1. The germline gives CDR1 MNHNS, CDR2 SASEGT. The length of the CDR3 is 13 residues. The chain's CDR3 is CASSDRAGTETFF. The CDR3 DNA sequence: TGTGCCAGCAGCGACAGGGCGGGTACTGAAACTTTCTTT.

The chain links TRBV5-1 to TRBJ2-1; 10 bases fit TRBD2. Germline lookup yields CDR1 SGHRS and CDR2 YFSETQ. V gave up 4 bases and J gave up 0 bases; unmatched junction bases: 1. The CDR3 is made up of 15 amino acids. For the CDR3, the DNA is TGCGCCAGCAGCACTAGCGGGGACTCCTACAATGAGCAGTTCTTC. It is translated as CASSTSGDSYNEQFF.

This clonotype appeared a few times. The chain couples TRBV6-1 to TRBJ1-5; perhaps TRBD1 as D (5 bases). V lost 6 bases and J 1 base, leaving 19 bases between the germline ends. The CDR3 covers 17 residues. Germline values: CDR1 MNHNS, CDR2 SASEGT. CDR3 DNA sequence: TGTGCCAGCAGAGACCGGGACGGGGAAAAGAGCAATCAGCCCCAGCATTTT. Residues: CASRDRDGEKSNQPQHF.

Ten or more counts support this clonotype. V is TRBV12-3 or TRBV12-4 and J is TRBJ2-2; D is ambiguous. Trimming pared 1 base from V and 5 bases from J, leaving 11 bases between. The CDR3 has 15 residues. This chain's CDR3 is CASSLGGIRTGELFF. CDR3 nucleotide sequence: TGTGCCAGCAGTTTAGGGGGAATAAGGACCGGGGAGCTGTTTTTT.

The chain links TRBV19 to TRBJ1-1; 7 bases fit TRBD1. Germline loops: CDR1 LNHDA, CDR2 SQIVND (reference sequence). The CDR3 totals 14 residues. The ends lost 6 bases at V and 5 bases at J; junction bases unmatched: 9. CDR3 in amino acids: CASRDRQGGTEAFF. The CDR3 nucleotides are TGTGCCAGTAGAGATCGACAGGGTGGAACTGAAGCTTTCTTT. Filled out from reference TRBV19 and TRBJ1-1, the complete variable domain reads DGGITQSPKYLFRKEGQNVTLSCEQNLNHDAMYWYRQDPGQGLRLIYYSQIVNDFQKGDIAEGYSVSREKKESFPLTVTSAQKNPTAFYLCASRDRQGGTEAFFGQGTRLTVV.

This clonotype was counted at least ten times. The V call is TRBV5-1, the J call TRBJ2-1, with D unresolved. V was shortened by 0 bases and J by 6 bases, with 7 bases between the two germline ends. Germline CDR1 is SGHRS and CDR2 is YFSETQ. The CDR3 runs to 13 residues. CDR3 DNA: TGCGCCAGCAGCTTGGAACCTCCCAATGAGCAGTTCTTC. Encoded protein: CASSLEPPNEQFF.

V and J are TRBV14 and TRBJ1-4, with D maybe TRBD1 (5 bases). Germline lookup yields CDR1 SGHDN and CDR2 FVKESK. This CDR3 is built from 13 residues. V lost 4 bases to trimming and J lost 10 bases, with 13 bases between them. CDR3 sequence reads: CASSLTVSGKLFF. The CDR3 DNA sequence: TGTGCCAGCAGCCTGACAGTGAGCGGAAAACTGTTTTTT.

The chain employs TRBV18 and TRBJ1-4; 7 bases agree with TRBD1. This CDR3 region has 13 residues. Losses at the gene ends were 6 bases for V and 10 bases for J; bases not matched to a gene: 8. The germline V gene has CDR1 KGHSH and CDR2 LQKENI. The CDR3 nucleotides are TGTGCCAGCTCTCGGGACAGCCAGGGAAAACTGTTTTTT. Translation gives CASSRDSQGKLFF.